This T cell receptor (beta chain) was observed in a study of beta chain features in type 1 diabetes. The study reverse transcribed the entire isolated RNA, so it sequenced expressed TCRB transcripts. Repertoires were generated with immunoSEQ multiplex PCR, while TCRdb's copy carries only in-frame clones and drops some. The data hold 310,000 or so clones, with about 15% observed a single time. Study-wide points: Moderate but significant shortening of TCRB CDR3s was recorded in all four CD4+ subsets from Type 1 diabetes patients.

Details on this clone: The antigen remains undetermined.

The CDR3 loop spans 12 amino acids. CDR1 and CDR2 (germline): GTSNPN, SVGIG (reference sequence). Trimming removed 2 bases from V and 6 bases from J, with 10 bases in between. The chain carries TRBV30 and TRBJ1-1; D not certain. Sequencing was done on a sample of naive CD4+ T cells from blood. This TCR was recovered from a man between 18 and 29 years old with type 1 diabetes. The CDR3 is CAWSILGAEAFF. As DNA, the CDR3 is TGTGCCTGGAGTATTCTCGGAGCTGAAGCTTTCTTT.